These 7 T cell receptor beta chains originate from one sample sequenced in a study of blood T cell repertoires in COVID-19. Sequencing was performed with immunoSEQ multiplex PCR; in TCRdb, only in-frame clones are kept and a portion is missing. The profile shows 90,000 to 120,000 clones, approximately 91% of them singletons. Sequencing was done on a sample of peripheral blood. The receptors shown here come from a human donor in a cohort sampled during active COVID-19.

This chain links TRBV10-3 with TRBJ1-1; TRBD1 agrees at 12 bases. Trimming at V came to 6 bases and at J to 1 base, leaving 3 bases not matched to a gene. Germline lookup yields CDR1 ENHRY and CDR2 SYGVKD. CDR3 length equals 15 residues. CDR3 nucleotides: TGTGCCATCAGGGGGACAGGGGGCTCGAACACTGAAGCTTTCTTT. This encodes CAIRGTGGSNTEAFF.

The chain couples TRBV5-1 to TRBJ2-3; D ambiguous. The CDR3 sequence is 14 residues long. CDR1 is SGHRS, CDR2 YFSETQ, per germline. Trimming took 0 bases from V and 0 from J, leaving 5 bases between them. The CDR3 reads CASSLVRSTDTQYF. For the CDR3, the DNA is TGCGCCAGCAGCTTGGTTCGTAGCACAGATACGCAGTATTTT.

The rearrangement uses TRBV6-5 and TRBJ1-1; 9 bases line up with TRBD1. The ends lost 6 bases at V and 1 base at J; junction bases unmatched: 6. This CDR3 is built from 15 residues. Per germline, CDR1 MNHEY and CDR2 SVGAGI. For the CDR3, the DNA is TGTGCCAGCAGACGGACAGGGGTTGCGAACACTGAAGCTTTCTTT. Translation gives CASRRTGVANTEAFF.

The chain is built from TRBV18 and TRBJ1-2; 7 bases agree with TRBD1. The CDR3 runs to 12 residues. The J segment lost 8 bases and the V segment lost 4 bases, leaving 4 bases of the junction unmatched. CDR1 and CDR2 (germline): KGHSH, LQKENI. CDR3 nucleotides: TGTGCCAGCTCACGACAGGGTGACGGCTACACCTTC. Translation: CASSRQGDGYTF.

This clone was seen more than once but under ten times. The chain joins TRBV7-8 to TRBJ2-7; D unresolved. Germline V gene data show CDR1 as SGHVS and CDR2 as FQNEAQ. This CDR3 is 13 amino acids long. V was shortened by 5 bases and J by 4 bases, with 12 bases between the two germline ends. Written as DNA, the CDR3 is TGTGCCAGCAGCCCTACCGCGGAGTACGAGCAGTACTTC. Translated: CASSPTAEYEQYF.

This clone has only one observation. The CDR3 here is CASSLFGLKTGNRRYTF. CDR3 bases: TGTGCCAGCAGCTTATTTGGTCTTAAAACAGGGAATCGGAGATACACCTTC. The V call is TRBV7-2, the J call TRBJ1-2; perhaps TRBD1 as D (6 bases). The V gene's germline CDR1 is SGHTA and CDR2 FQGNSA. Trimming stripped 2 bases from V and 11 bases from J, with 27 bases between. This CDR3 comprises 17 residues.

The V call is TRBV15, the J call TRBJ2-5; tentative D call: TRBD2 (6 bases). Germline values: CDR1 LNHNV, CDR2 YYDKDF (reference sequence). Trimming cost V 0 bases and J 5 bases, with 28 bases left between them. There are 20 residues in the CDR3. CDR3 in DNA: TGTGCCACCAGCAGAGATGGCTTCGGGAGCCTCACAAATTCGTGGGAGACCCAGTACTTC. As protein: CATSRDGFGSLTNSWETQYF.